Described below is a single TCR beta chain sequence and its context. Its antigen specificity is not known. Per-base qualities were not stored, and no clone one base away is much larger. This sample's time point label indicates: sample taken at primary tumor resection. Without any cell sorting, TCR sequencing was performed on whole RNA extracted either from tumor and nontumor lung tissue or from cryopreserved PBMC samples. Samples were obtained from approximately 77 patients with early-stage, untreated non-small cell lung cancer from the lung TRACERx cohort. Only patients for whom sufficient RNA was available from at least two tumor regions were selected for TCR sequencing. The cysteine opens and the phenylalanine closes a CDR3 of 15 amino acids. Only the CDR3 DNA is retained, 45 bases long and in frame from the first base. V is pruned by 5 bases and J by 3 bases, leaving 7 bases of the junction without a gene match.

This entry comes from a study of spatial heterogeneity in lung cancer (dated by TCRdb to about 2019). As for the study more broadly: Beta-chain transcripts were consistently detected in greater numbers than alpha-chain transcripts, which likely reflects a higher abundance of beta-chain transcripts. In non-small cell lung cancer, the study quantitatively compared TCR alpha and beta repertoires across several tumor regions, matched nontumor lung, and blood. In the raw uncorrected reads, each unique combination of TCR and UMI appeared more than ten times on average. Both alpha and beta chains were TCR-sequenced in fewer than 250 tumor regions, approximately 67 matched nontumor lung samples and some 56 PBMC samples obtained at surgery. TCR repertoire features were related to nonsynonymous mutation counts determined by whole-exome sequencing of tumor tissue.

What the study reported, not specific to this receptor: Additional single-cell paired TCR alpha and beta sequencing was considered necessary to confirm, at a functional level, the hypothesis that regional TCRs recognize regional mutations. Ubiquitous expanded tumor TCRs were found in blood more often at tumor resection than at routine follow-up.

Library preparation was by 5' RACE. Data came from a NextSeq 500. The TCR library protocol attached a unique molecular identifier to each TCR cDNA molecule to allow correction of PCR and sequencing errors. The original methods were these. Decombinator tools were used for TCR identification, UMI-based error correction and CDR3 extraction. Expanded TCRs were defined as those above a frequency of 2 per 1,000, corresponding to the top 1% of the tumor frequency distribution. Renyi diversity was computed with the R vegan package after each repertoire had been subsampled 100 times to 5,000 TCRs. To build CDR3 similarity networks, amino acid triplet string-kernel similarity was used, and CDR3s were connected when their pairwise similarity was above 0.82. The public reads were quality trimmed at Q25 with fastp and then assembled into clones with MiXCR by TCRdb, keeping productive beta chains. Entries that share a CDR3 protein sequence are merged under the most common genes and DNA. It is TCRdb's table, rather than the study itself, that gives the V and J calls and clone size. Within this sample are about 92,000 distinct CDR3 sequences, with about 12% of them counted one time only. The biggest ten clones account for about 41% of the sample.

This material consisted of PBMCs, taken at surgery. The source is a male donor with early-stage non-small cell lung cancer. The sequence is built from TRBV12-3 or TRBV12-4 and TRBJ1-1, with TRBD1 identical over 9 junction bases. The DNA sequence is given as TGTGCCAGCAGTCCCTCGACAGGGGGTTACACTGAAGCTTTCTTT. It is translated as CASSPSTGGYTEAFF.